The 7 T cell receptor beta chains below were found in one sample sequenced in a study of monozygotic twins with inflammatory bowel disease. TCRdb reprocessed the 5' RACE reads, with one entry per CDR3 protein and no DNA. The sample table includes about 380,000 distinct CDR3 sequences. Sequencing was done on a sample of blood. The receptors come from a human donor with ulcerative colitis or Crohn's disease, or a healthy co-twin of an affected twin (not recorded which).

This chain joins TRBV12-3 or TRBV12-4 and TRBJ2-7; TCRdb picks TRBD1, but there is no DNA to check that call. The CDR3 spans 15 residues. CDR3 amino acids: CASGRTAQPVYEQYF.

The CDR3 region is CASSRDRGHEQYF. The chain uses TRBV5-1 and TRBJ2-7; the D gene TCRdb calls, TRBD1, cannot be checked with no DNA. The CDR3 sequence is 13 residues long. Per germline, CDR1 SGHRS and CDR2 YFSETQ.

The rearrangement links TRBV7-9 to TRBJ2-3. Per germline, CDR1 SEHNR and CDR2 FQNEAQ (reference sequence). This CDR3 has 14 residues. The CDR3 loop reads CASSLLGSADTQYF.

The CDR3 reads CASSRVGQGIGTGELFF. This chain joins TRBV7-3 and TRBJ2-2; TCRdb gives TRBD1 as the D gene, but with no DNA this cannot be confirmed. The CDR3 extends over 17 amino acids. CDR1 is SGHTA, CDR2 FQGTGA, per germline.

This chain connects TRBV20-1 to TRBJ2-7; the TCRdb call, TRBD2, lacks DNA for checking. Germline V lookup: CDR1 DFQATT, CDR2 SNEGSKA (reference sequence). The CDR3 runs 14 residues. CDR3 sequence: CSAGTSGGAYEQYF.

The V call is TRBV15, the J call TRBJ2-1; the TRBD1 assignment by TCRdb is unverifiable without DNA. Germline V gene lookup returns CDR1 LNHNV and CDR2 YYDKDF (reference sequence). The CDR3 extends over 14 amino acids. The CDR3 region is CATSPQAPYNEQFF.

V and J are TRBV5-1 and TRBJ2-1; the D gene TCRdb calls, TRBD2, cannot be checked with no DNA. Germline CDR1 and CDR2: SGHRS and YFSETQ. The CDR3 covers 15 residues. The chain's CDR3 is CASSLVLFPFDEQFF.